This TCR beta chain came from a study of quantifying T cell responses using KT2 cells (dated by TCRdb to 2016 to 2017). At the level of the whole study: RNA was DNase-treated and reverse transcribed with TCR alpha and beta constant-region primers, mostly using SuperScript III. To avoid over-amplification, PCR2 was carried out as a SYBR Green qPCR and halted once a predetermined fluorescence threshold was reached. The efficiency of the T4 ligation step under optimum conditions was estimated to be above 8%.

The protocol used for the library was UMI-ligation and nested PCR. T4 RNA ligase 1 was used to ligate a single-stranded oligonucleotide containing the Illumina SP2 sequence and a UMI to the 3' end of the cDNA. PCR1 used roughly 4 cycles (98 degrees C 15 s, 69 degrees C 30 s, 72 degrees C 40 s), and the beta primer was an equimolar mix of RC1.1 and RC1.2 that covered TRBC1 and TRBC2. Starting at PCR2, the TCR alpha and beta chains were handled separately, and sample indices and Illumina adaptors were added. The UMI, placed after an 8-base spacer, consisted of 12 random nucleotides arranged as two hexamers with a spacer between them. Sequencing was done on an Illumina MiSeq using v2 2x251 paired-end chemistry, usually with roughly twelve samples per run. To increase diversity, roughly 5-8% PhiX DNA was added to each sequencing library. Per the authors' processing: bcl2fastq converted raw reads to FASTQ, and Demultiplexor demultiplexed the reads by dual indices. V and J genes were assigned by Decombinator through tag matching, with a single base-pair mismatch permitted. UMIs were used by Collapsinator to correct both sequencing errors and frequency errors caused by PCR heterogeneity. CDR3Translator converted Decombinator identifiers into nucleotide sequence, translated that sequence into amino acids, and extracted CDR3 based on C- and N-terminal motifs. Each distinct KT2 TCR was counted as a cluster of KT2 sequences sharing one unique molecular identifier. TCRdb trimmed public reads at Q25 via fastp, called clones via MiXCR and kept in-frame beta chains. Rows matching on CDR3 protein sequence are summarized as one entry with the most common DNA and genes. In this record, the V and J calls reflect TCRdb's handling and not the investigators' own analysis. Within this sample are about 30,000 distinct CDR3 sequences, with 7.3% of them counted one time only. 15% to 19% of the sample is in the top ten clones.

Study-level results and caveats: KT2 sequences were still detected at the lowest spike-in tested, roughly one KT2 cell per 100,000 PBMC. At very high KT2 spike-in numbers, detection of KT2 sequences reached saturation. The numbers of KT2 alpha and beta sequences increased linearly with the number of input KT2 cells across several orders of magnitude. No side-by-side comparison between this pipeline and other TCR sequencing techniques was included in the study.

From cysteine to phenylalanine, the CDR3 is 16 amino acids long. Of all the DNA, just the CDR3 is kept, 48 bases in frame from base 1. V sheds 0 bases and J sheds 6 bases, leaving 12 bases between their ends. The germline V gene gives CDR1 as LGHNA and CDR2 as YSLEER. As regards this clonotype: Its antigen is unknown. A read error may explain this, as a much larger clone is one base away.

To test the sensitivity and accuracy of the pipeline, known numbers of KT2, a T cell clone whose TCR had already been sequenced, were spiked into unfractionated PBMC. A range of KT2-to-PBMC ratios was generated by mixing KT2 cells with a fixed number of PBMC. This clonotype was obtained from a human donor. The rearrangement joined TRBV4-3 to TRBJ1-6; the D gene is perhaps TRBD1, on 5 matching bases. Sequencing was performed on PBMCs spiked with cells of the T cell clone KT2. The sequenced DNA is TGCGCCAGCAGCCAAGAACCCTCAGGGCGTAATTCACCCCTCCACTTT. It translates as CASSQEPSGRNSPLHF.